The clone carrying this TCR beta chain was counted only a few times. This sample is part of a study of PD-L1 blockade in urothelial cancer. Looking at the study overall: Prior chemotherapy ranged from 0 to 3 regimens per patient. It was at 3 weeks (second dose) and 6 weeks after treatment start that blood was analyzed.

The CDR3 consists of 12 residues. CDR1 is MNHNS and CDR2 is SASEGT in the germline V gene. V shed 4 bases and J 15 bases; nucleotides not matched to a gene: 7. Templates that were synthetic TCR analogs were spiked into each PCR. Sequencing used immunoSEQ multiplex PCR; TCRdb keeps in-frame clones, though not all of them. The sample consists of about 100,000 clones, about 90% of them appearing once. This material consisted of PBMCs, taken around atezolizumab (anti-PD-L1) treatment. The rearrangement joins TRBV6-1 to TRBJ2-1; TRBD2 matches 9 bases. This receptor was identified in a woman older than 75 with urothelial cancer. CDR3 nucleotide sequence: TGTGCCAGCAGTGCCCGCGGGAGGGCCGTGTTCTTC. It translates to CASSARGRAVFF.